This T cell receptor (beta chain) was observed in a study of blood T cell repertoires in COVID-19. This table comes from immunoSEQ multiplex PCR, and its TCRdb copy is limited to in-frame clones, with some not included. The table lists roughly 16,000 clones, 82% of them singletons, with about 19% in the top ten. V lost 6 bases and J 6 bases, leaving 15 bases between the germline ends. Germline CDR1 MNHEY, CDR2 SVGAGI. The CDR3 runs 13 residues. This sequence joins TRBV6-5 and TRBJ2-7; D might be TRBD2 (5 bases). Sequencing input: peripheral blood. The TCR originated in a man older than 75 with active COVID-19. The CDR3 loop is CASRRTRGSEQYF. In DNA, the CDR3 is TGTGCCAGCAGACGTACTCGCGGGTCCGAGCAGTACTTC.